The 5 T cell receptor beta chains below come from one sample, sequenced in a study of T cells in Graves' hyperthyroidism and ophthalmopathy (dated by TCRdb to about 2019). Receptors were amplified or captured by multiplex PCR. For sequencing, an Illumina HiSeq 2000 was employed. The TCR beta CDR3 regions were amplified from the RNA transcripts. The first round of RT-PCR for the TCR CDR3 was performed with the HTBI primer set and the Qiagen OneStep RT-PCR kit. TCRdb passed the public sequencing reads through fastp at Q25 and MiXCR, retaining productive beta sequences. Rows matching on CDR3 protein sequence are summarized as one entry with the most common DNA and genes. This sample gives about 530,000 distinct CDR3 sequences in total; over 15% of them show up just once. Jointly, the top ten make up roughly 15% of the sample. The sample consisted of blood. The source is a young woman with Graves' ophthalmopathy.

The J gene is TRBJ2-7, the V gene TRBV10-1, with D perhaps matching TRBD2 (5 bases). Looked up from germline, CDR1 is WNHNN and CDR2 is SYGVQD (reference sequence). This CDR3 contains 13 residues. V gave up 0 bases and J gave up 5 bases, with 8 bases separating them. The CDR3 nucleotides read TGCGCCAGCAGTGAGTCGGAGGAGGACGAGCAGTACTTC. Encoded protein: CASSESEEDEQYF.

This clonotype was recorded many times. In DNA form, the CDR3 reads TGTGCCAGCACCTCCCGTCAGGGGGCCACCTACAATGAGCAGTTCTTC. Protein sequence: CASTSRQGATYNEQFF. The chain uses TRBV13 and TRBJ2-1, with 8 bases matching TRBD1. The CDR3 has 16 residues. Germline CDR1 reads PRHDT; CDR2 reads FYEKMQ (reference sequence). After removal of 7 bases from V and 2 bases from J, the junction contained 10 bases not matched to a gene.

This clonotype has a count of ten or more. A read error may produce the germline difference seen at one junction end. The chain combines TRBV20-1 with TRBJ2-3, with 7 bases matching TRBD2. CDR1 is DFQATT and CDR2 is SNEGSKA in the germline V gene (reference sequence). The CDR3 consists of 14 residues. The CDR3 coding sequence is TGCAGTGCGAGAGGGGCGGGAGCCCCAGATACGCAGTATTTT. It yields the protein CSARGAGAPDTQYF.

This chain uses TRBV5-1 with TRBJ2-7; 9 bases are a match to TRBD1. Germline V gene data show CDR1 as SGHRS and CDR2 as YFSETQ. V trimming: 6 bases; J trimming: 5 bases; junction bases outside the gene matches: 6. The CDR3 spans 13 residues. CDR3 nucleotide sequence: TGCGCCAGCAACCGGGACAGGGACAACGAGCAGTACTTC. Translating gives CASNRDRDNEQYF.

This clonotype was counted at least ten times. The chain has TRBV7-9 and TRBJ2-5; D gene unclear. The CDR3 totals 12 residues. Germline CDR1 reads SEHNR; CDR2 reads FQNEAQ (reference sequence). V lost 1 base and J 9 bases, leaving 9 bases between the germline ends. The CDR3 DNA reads TGTGCCAGCAGCTTAGGAGAGTTGGCCCAGTACTTC. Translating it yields CASSLGELAQYF.